This paragraph covers one T cell receptor beta chain sequence. Germline V gives CDR1 SGHRS, CDR2 YFSETQ. This CDR3 contains 15 residues. V shed 4 bases, J shed 7 bases, and the junction held 6 bases outside the gene matches. How the authors handled the data: Counts of nucleated cells, estimated from reference gene primer amplification, were obtained. The method was immunoSEQ multiplex PCR; TCRdb's version includes in-frame clones alone and lacks a portion of them. V and J calls and clone size are those listed in that table; D and trimming were worked out from the DNA. The sample lists about 37,000 clones, about nine tenths occurring once. This sample is drawn from a study of blood T cell repertoires in COVID-19. Study overall: The study drew acute and convalescent COVID-19 samples from the United States, Italy and Spain. PBMCs, B-cell-depleted T cells, or T cells were the source of the cDNA or gDNA that made up the material.

The chain couples TRBV5-1 to TRBJ2-1, with 12 bases aligning to TRBD1. The sequencing input was peripheral blood. The sequence was collected from a human donor in a cohort sampled during active COVID-19. CDR3 DNA sequence: TGCGCCAGCAGCCCCGGGACAGGGGGCAGGAATGAGCAGTTCTTC. This gives the protein CASSPGTGGRNEQFF.